A single sample is the source of the 27 T cell receptor beta chains below, sequenced in a study of cytomegalovirus exposure and HLA in healthy donors. Primers included in the PCR were 60 Vbeta and 13 Jbeta primers. Here immunoSEQ multiplex PCR was the method, and the copy in TCRdb shows in-frame clones only, minus some. The sample shows about 150,000 clones, approximately 70% of them seen only once. The sequencing sample was made of PBMCs. These receptor sequences come from a woman aged 55-70 years in good health and CMV-seropositive.

The V gene is TRBV5-1, the J gene TRBJ2-2; 8 nucleotides match TRBD2. CDR1 is SGHRS, CDR2 YFSETQ, per germline. After removal of 0 bases from V and 1 base from J, the junction contained 2 bases not matched to a gene. The CDR3 consists of 16 residues. CDR3 protein: CASSLGTSLNTGELFF. The CDR3 DNA reads as TGCGCCAGCAGCTTGGGGACTAGCCTGAACACCGGGGAGCTGTTTTTT.

This clone has only one observation. The gene calls are TRBV7-8 and TRBJ1-5, with D tentatively TRBD1 (6 bases). The CDR3 is 15 amino acids. CDR1 is SGHVS, CDR2 FQNEAQ, per germline. V was pared by 3 bases and J by 0 bases, with 9 bases between. CDR3 coding DNA: TGTGCCAGCAGCTTCGGGACACCTAGCAATCAGCCCCAGCATTTT. It translates to CASSFGTPSNQPQHF. The full variable domain, rest sourced from reference TRBV7-8 and TRBJ1-5, is GAGVSQSPRYKVAKRGQDVALRCDPISGHVSLFWYQQALGQGPEFLTYFQNEAQLDKSGLPSDRFFAERPEGSVSTLKIQRTQQEDSAVYLCASSFGTPSNQPQHFGDGTRLSIL.

V and J are TRBV7-9 and TRBJ1-2, with D tentatively TRBD1 (5 bases). The CDR3 runs 15 residues. Trimming pared 2 bases from V and 3 bases from J, leaving 13 bases between. Germline V CDR1 and CDR2: SEHNR, FQNEAQ (reference sequence). This chain's CDR3 is CASSLSSGYDYGYTF. In nucleotides, the CDR3 is TGTGCCAGCAGCTTATCGTCAGGGTATGACTATGGCTACACCTTC.

This clone has a single count. The chain uses TRBV15 and TRBJ2-3; 7 nucleotides agree with TRBD1. The ends lost 3 bases at V and 3 bases at J; junction bases unmatched: 6. The CDR3 is 15 amino acids. Per germline, CDR1 LNHNV and CDR2 YYDKDF (reference sequence). The CDR3 DNA reads as TGTGCCACCAGCAGGAGACAGGGTGGGACAGATACGCAGTATTTT. Its translation: CATSRRQGGTDTQYF.

The J gene is TRBJ1-5, the V gene TRBV19; D is possibly TRBD1 (6 bases). Looked up from germline, CDR1 is LNHDA and CDR2 is SQIVND (reference sequence). V was pared by 5 bases and J by 3 bases, with 20 bases between. The CDR3 has 17 amino acids. The CDR3, as DNA: TGTGCCAGTAGTTGGACAGTCCTCGAAATGATCAATCAGCCCCAGCATTTT. Protein sequence: CASSWTVLEMINQPQHF.

The chain employs TRBV25-1 and TRBJ2-5; TRBD2 matches at 7 bases. The CDR3 has 13 residues. Losses at the gene ends were 3 bases for V and 5 bases for J; bases not matched to a gene: 3. CDR1 is MGHDK, CDR2 SYGVNS, per germline. CDR3 loop: CASSDGGRETQYF. DNA for the CDR3: TGTGCCAGCAGTGACGGGGGGAGGGAGACCCAGTACTTC.

The chain links TRBV10-3 to TRBJ1-1, with no clear D. The germline V gene encodes CDR1 ENHRY and CDR2 SYGVKD. With 10 bases removed from V and 8 bases from J, the gap between germline ends came to 14 bases. The CDR3 runs 11 residues. The CDR3 sequence: CATLTREEAFF. CDR3 sequence (DNA): TGTGCCACCTTAACTAGGGAAGAAGCTTTCTTT.

The gene calls are TRBV29-1 and TRBJ1-1, with D tentatively TRBD1 (6 bases). This CDR3 is built from 13 residues. Germline V gene sequence: CDR1 SQVTM, CDR2 ANQGSEA. CDR3 sequence: CASRGGPNTEAFF. The CDR3 DNA follows: TGCGCTTCCAGAGGGGGACCCAACACTGAAGCTTTCTTT. Variable domain in full (rest from reference TRBV29-1 and TRBJ1-1): SAVISQKPSRDICQRGTSLTIQCQVDSQVTMMFWYRQQPGQSLTLIATANQGSEATYESGFVIDKFPISRPNLTFSTLTVSNMSPEDSSIYLCASRGGPNTEAFFGQGTRLTVV.

J is TRBJ2-7 and V is TRBV5-1, with 7 positions matching TRBD1. The germline V gene encodes CDR1 SGHRS and CDR2 YFSETQ. After removal of 5 bases from V and 3 bases from J, the junction contained 8 bases not matched to a gene. The CDR3 runs 14 residues. The CDR3 loop reads CASSQGTASYEQYF. The CDR3 region has the DNA TGCGCCAGCAGTCAAGGGACAGCCAGCTACGAGCAGTACTTC.

The V gene is TRBV28, the J gene TRBJ1-2; D is perhaps TRBD1 (5 bases). The CDR3 consists of 16 residues. Trimming cost V 4 bases and J 5 bases, with 20 bases left between them. Germline V gives CDR1 MDHEN, CDR2 SYDVKM. CDR3 amino acids: CASSSLSPRVGYGYTF. For the CDR3, the DNA is TGTGCCAGCAGTTCCCTCTCGCCCAGGGTAGGGTATGGCTACACCTTC.

This clone is a singleton in its sample. The V gene is TRBV15, the J gene TRBJ2-3, with 10 nucleotides matching TRBD2. The junction had 7 bases not matched to a gene; V was cut back by 5 bases and J by 2 bases. Germline values: CDR1 LNHNV, CDR2 YYDKDF (reference sequence). This CDR3 is built from 16 residues. The CDR3 nucleotides are TGTGCCACCAGCTTCGGACTAGCGGAGAACACAGATACGCAGTATTTT. It codes for CATSFGLAENTDTQYF.

Details on this clone: The junction departs from germline at one end; a sequencing error may be responsible. CDR3 residues: CASSLLGSGTEAFF. CDR3 nucleotide sequence: TGTGCCAGCAGCTTATTGGGATCAGGGACTGAAGCTTTCTTT. The J gene is TRBJ1-1, the V gene TRBV28, with TRBD1 as a possible D gene (5 bases). This CDR3 contains 14 residues. CDR1 MDHEN and CDR2 SYDVKM come from the germline V gene.

The chain recombines TRBV4-1 with TRBJ2-5, with 9 bases matching TRBD1. The J segment lost 4 bases and the V segment lost 3 bases, leaving 3 bases of the junction unmatched. This CDR3 region has 14 residues. CDR1 and CDR2 from the germline V gene are MGHRA and YSYEKL. This CDR3 reads CASSQGTGRETQYF. CDR3 nucleotide sequence: TGCGCCAGCAGCCAGGGGACAGGGAGAGAGACCCAGTACTTC.

This clone was observed a few times. This chain connects TRBV5-1 to TRBJ1-2; perhaps TRBD1 as D (5 bases). The CDR3 runs 14 residues. Germline V gene lookup returns CDR1 SGHRS and CDR2 YFSETQ. The ends were cut back, 0 bases at V and 4 bases at J, with 10 bases in the middle. The CDR3 protein is CASSLAGEGYGYTF. As DNA, the CDR3 is TGCGCCAGCAGCTTGGCGGGGGAAGGCTATGGCTACACCTTC.

The V gene is TRBV9, the J gene TRBJ2-1; tentative D call: TRBD2 (5 bases). The CDR3 has 16 amino acids. Germline values: CDR1 SGDLS, CDR2 YYNGEE. Trimming removed 3 bases at V and 7 bases at J, with 20 bases between. The CDR3 sequence: CASSEPVVAQENEQFF. DNA for the CDR3: TGTGCCAGCAGCGAGCCCGTGGTAGCGCAGGAGAATGAGCAGTTCTTC.

The table lists this clone with a count of one. J is TRBJ2-6 and V is TRBV5-1, with a possible D match to TRBD2 (6 bases). The germline V gene has CDR1 SGHRS and CDR2 YFSETQ. Trimming removed 4 bases from V and 4 bases from J, with 12 bases in between. CDR3 size: 15 residues. The CDR3 protein is CASSAPGEGANVLTF. In DNA form, the CDR3 reads TGCGCCAGCAGCGCCCCGGGGGAGGGGGCCAACGTCCTGACTTTC.

The chain recombines TRBV7-9 with TRBJ2-5; 9 bases match TRBD1. The length of the CDR3 is 15 residues. V was clipped by 3 bases and J by 5 bases; unmatched bases: 7. Germline CDR1 and CDR2: SEHNR and FQNEAQ (reference sequence). CDR3 sequence reads: CASSFGLTGGETQYF. The CDR3 DNA is TGTGCCAGCAGCTTCGGACTGACAGGGGGGGAGACCCAGTACTTC.

This clone has just a few counts. The chain combines TRBV28 with TRBJ2-7, with D possibly TRBD2 on 5 matching bases. V was clipped by 3 bases and J by 7 bases, with 19 bases between them. The CDR3 consists of 15 residues. Germline CDR1 and CDR2: MDHEN and SYDVKM. CDR3 sequence reads: CASSFRTGSRVEQYF. The CDR3, as DNA: TGTGCCAGCAGTTTTAGGACGGGATCTCGAGTGGAGCAGTACTTC.

V usage is TRBV19 and J usage is TRBJ2-3, with a possible D match to TRBD1 (6 bases). V lost 1 base to trimming and J lost 1 base, with 18 bases between them. CDR1 and CDR2 from the germline V gene are LNHDA and SQIVND (reference sequence). The CDR3 is 18 amino acids. The CDR3 protein is CASSIAPGAIRGTDTQYF. For the CDR3, the DNA is TGTGCCAGTAGTATAGCCCCAGGGGCCATTCGGGGCACAGATACGCAGTATTTT.

The V and J genes are TRBV10-3 and TRBJ1-2; D remains ambiguous. The germline V gene encodes CDR1 ENHRY and CDR2 SYGVKD. Trimming took off 2 bases at V and 7 bases at J, with 14 bases between the two ends. This CDR3 has 14 residues. As DNA, the CDR3 is TGTGCCATCAGTGAGCAGACCTCCAAGCGTGGCTACACCTTC. Protein sequence: CAISEQTSKRGYTF.

The V call is TRBV6-1, the J call TRBJ2-5, with 10 bases that match TRBD2. The germline V gene has CDR1 MNHNS and CDR2 SASEGT. The V gene end was trimmed by 3 bases and the J gene end by 5 bases; junction bases not matched to a gene: 21. The CDR3 covers 20 residues. The CDR3: CASSDKGGASGSLGVETQYF. CDR3 in DNA: TGTGCCAGCAGTGATAAAGGCGGGGCTAGCGGGAGCCTGGGTGTGGAGACCCAGTACTTC.

Comments on this clone: The germline gene is not matched at one end of the junction; a read error may be the cause. The rearrangement links TRBV28 to TRBJ2-3; the D gene is possibly TRBD1 (5 bases). CDR1 is MDHEN, CDR2 SYDVKM, per germline. The CDR3 totals 15 residues. CDR3 coding DNA: TGTGCTAGCAGACGGACACCTTCTAGCACAGATACGCAGTATTTT. Its translation is CASRRTPSSTDTQYF. Drawing the rest from reference TRBV28 and TRBJ2-3, the complete variable domain is DVKVTQSSRYLVKRTGEKVFLECVQDMDHENMFWYRQDPGLGLRLIYFSYDVKMKEKGDIPEGYSVSREKKERFSLILESASTNQTSMYLCASRRTPSSTDTQYFGPGTRLTVL.

This clone was counted only a few times. The chain joins TRBV7-9 to TRBJ1-1; the match to TRBD1 covers 10 bases. This CDR3 is 15 amino acids long. J lost 4 bases, V lost 5 bases, and 7 bases had no gene match. Germline-derived CDR1 and CDR2 are SEHNR and FQNEAQ (reference sequence). The CDR3 loop is CASSPLRDRGTEAFF. The CDR3, as DNA: TGTGCCAGCAGCCCCCTCCGGGACAGGGGCACTGAAGCTTTCTTT.

This sequence joins TRBV14 and TRBJ2-3, with 7 bases matching TRBD2. The germline CDR1 and CDR2 sequences are SGHDN and FVKESK. After removal of 4 bases from V and 2 bases from J, the junction contained 3 bases not matched to a gene. This CDR3 spans 14 amino acids. In nucleotides, the CDR3 is TGTGCCAGCAGCCGGGGGGGAATCACAGATACGCAGTATTTT. Protein sequence: CASSRGGITDTQYF.

The chain joins TRBV9 to TRBJ2-2; TRBD2 matches at 7 bases. The J segment lost 3 bases and the V segment lost 0 bases, leaving 8 bases of the junction unmatched. Germline V gives CDR1 SGDLS, CDR2 YYNGEE. CDR3 length: 17 amino acids. The CDR3, as DNA: TGTGCCAGCAGCGTAGCATCCGGGGGAGGGGACACCGGGGAGCTGTTTTTT. Protein sequence: CASSVASGGGDTGELFF.

The CDR3 DNA sequence: TGTGCCAGCAGCTTAGAAACACCCGAAGCTTTCTTT. This codes for CASSLETPEAFF. The V call is TRBV7-9, the J call TRBJ1-1; no clear D. V lost 1 base and J 8 bases, leaving 8 bases between the germline ends. CDR3 length: 12 residues. Germline assignment: CDR1 SEHNR and CDR2 FQNEAQ (reference sequence).

CDR3 in amino acids: CASSPFAEMSEAFF. As DNA, the CDR3 is TGTGCCAGCAGTCCTTTCGCGGAGATGTCGGAAGCTTTCTTT. This chain uses TRBV2 with TRBJ1-1, with D uncertain. The germline V gene encodes CDR1 SNHLY and CDR2 FYNNEI. This CDR3 has 14 amino acids. Trimming cost V 5 bases and J 8 bases, with 18 bases left between them.